The 21 T cell receptor beta chains below were found in one sample sequenced in a study of T cell responses to AZD1222 COVID-19 vaccine. Only in-frame clones appear in the TCRdb table, and some are missing; sequencing was by immunoSEQ multiplex PCR. Seen here are under 200,000 clones, roughly 90% observed once, and the top ten hold roughly 0.99%. Sequenced material: peripheral blood, taken on day 0 of AZD1222 vaccination. These receptors originate from an adult in good health.

The chain carries TRBV6-6 and TRBJ2-1; 7 bases map to TRBD2. V shed 8 bases, J shed 0 bases, and the junction held 10 bases outside the gene matches. Germline V gene data show CDR1 as MNHNY and CDR2 as SVGAGI (reference sequence). The CDR3 is made up of 16 amino acids. The CDR3 DNA is TGTGCCAGCGTCGATCCAGCGGGGACCTCCTACAATGAGCAGTTCTTC. Translating it yields CASVDPAGTSYNEQFF.

This chain joins TRBV10-3 and TRBJ1-2, with D perhaps matching TRBD1 (6 bases). Germline V gene data show CDR1 as ENHRY and CDR2 as SYGVKD. V was cut by 2 bases and J by 13 bases, with 14 bases left in between. The CDR3 has 12 residues. The CDR3 sequence: CAISETPGEVTF. CDR3 DNA: TGTGCCATCAGTGAGACCCCAGGGGAAGTCACCTTC.

DNA of the CDR3: TGTGCCAGTAGTATATGGCGGTTGGAGGGAAATTCACCCCTCCACTTT. Its protein is CASSIWRLEGNSPLHF. The rearrangement links TRBV19 to TRBJ1-6; no clear D. Germline CDR1 is LNHDA and CDR2 is SQIVND (reference sequence). This CDR3 has 16 amino acids. The V end was cut by 2 bases, the J end by 7 bases, with 15 bases between.

This chain links TRBV9 with TRBJ1-4, with 8 positions matching TRBD1. Trimming removed 6 bases from V and 3 bases from J; junction bases left unmatched: 4. From germline, CDR1 is SGDLS and CDR2 YYNGEE. CDR3 length: 14 residues. CDR3 nucleotide sequence: TGTGCCAGCAATCAACAGGGGGCTAATGAAAAACTGTTTTTT. Translated, it gives CASNQQGANEKLFF.

The gene calls are TRBV18 and TRBJ1-5, with TRBD1 as a possible D gene (5 bases). Trimming took 4 bases from V and 6 from J, leaving 16 bases between them. Germline V gene data show CDR1 as KGHSH and CDR2 as LQKENI. There are 15 residues in the CDR3. The CDR3 is CASSQYQGRSQPQHF. The DNA of the CDR3 is TGTGCCAGCTCACAATACCAGGGACGAAGTCAGCCCCAGCATTTT.

The chain employs TRBV27 and TRBJ2-1, with 10 bases fitting TRBD1. Germline CDR1 reads MNHEY; CDR2 reads SMNVEV (reference sequence). This CDR3 has 15 residues. V gave up 5 bases and J gave up 3 bases; unmatched junction bases: 4. The CDR3 protein is CASSGDRGFYNEQFF. The CDR3 DNA sequence: TGTGCCAGCAGTGGGGACAGGGGTTTCTACAATGAGCAGTTCTTC.

This sequence joins TRBV12-3 or TRBV12-4 and TRBJ2-3, with no clear D. Trimming shortened V by 3 bases and J by 1 base, and 5 bases separated the two germline ends. The CDR3 is made up of 13 amino acids. The CDR3 DNA is TGTGCCAGCAGTTTGGCTGGCACAGATACGCAGTATTTT. It specifies CASSLAGTDTQYF.

The V and J genes are TRBV2 and TRBJ2-3, with 7 bases lining up with TRBD1. Per germline, CDR1 SNHLY and CDR2 FYNNEI. Losses at the gene ends were 4 bases for V and 2 bases for J; bases not matched to a gene: 6. CDR3 length equals 15 residues. The CDR3 DNA is TGTGCCAGCAGTGCGGGACAGACTCCCACAGATACGCAGTATTTT. This encodes CASSAGQTPTDTQYF.

A few counts support this clone. This chain connects TRBV2 to TRBJ1-5; D gene unclear. This CDR3 is built from 15 residues. V lost 0 bases and J lost 4, with 10 bases in between. Germline V gives CDR1 SNHLY, CDR2 FYNNEI. The CDR3 coding sequence is TGTGCCAGCAGTGAAGCTCGCAGTTCGAATCAGCCCCAGCATTTT. The encoded protein is CASSEARSSNQPQHF. The complete variable domain, with remaining parts taken from reference TRBV2 and TRBJ1-5, reads EPEVTQTPSHQVTQMGQEVILRCVPISNHLYFYWYRQILGQKVEFLVSFYNNEISEKSEIFDDQFSVERPDGSNFTLKIRSTKLEDSAMYFCASSEARSSNQPQHFGDGTRLSIL.

This clone was found once. The V gene is TRBV15, the J gene TRBJ1-1, with a possible D match to TRBD1 (5 bases). Deletions cut 2 bases from V and 1 base from J, with 20 bases between. The CDR3 has 18 amino acids. Germline V gene sequence: CDR1 LNHNV, CDR2 YYDKDF (reference sequence). The chain's CDR3 is CATSRPREGAPTNTEAFF. CDR3 DNA sequence: TGTGCCACCAGCAGACCCAGGGAAGGGGCCCCAACGAACACTGAAGCTTTCTTT.

The chain uses TRBV3-1 (or the pseudogene TRBV3-2) and TRBJ2-7; D possibly uses TRBD1 or TRBD2 (5 bases each). With 0 bases removed from V and 7 bases from J, the gap between germline ends came to 7 bases. Germline CDR1 and CDR2: LGHDT and YNNKEL (reference sequence). The CDR3 totals 12 residues. The CDR3 DNA reads as TGTGCCAGCAGCCAAGAGGGACGGGAGCAGTACTTC. Amino acid sequence: CASSQEGREQYF.

The chain joins TRBV13 to TRBJ2-7; 14 bases align to TRBD2. CDR1 and CDR2 from the germline V gene are PRHDT and FYEKMQ (reference sequence). The V segment lost 5 bases and the J segment 6 bases; nucleotides outside the gene matches: 6. The CDR3 consists of 15 residues. The CDR3 DNA follows: TGTGCCAGCAGCCCCCGACTAGCGGGGGGGCCCGAGCAGTACTTC. Residues: CASSPRLAGGPEQYF. The full variable domain, in which reference TRBV13 and TRBJ2-7 provide the parts outside the CDR3, is AAGVIQSPRHLIKEKRETATLKCYPIPRHDTVYWYQQGPGQDPQFLISFYEKMQSDKGSIPDRFSAQQFSDYHSELNMSSLELGDSALYFCASSPRLAGGPEQYFGPGTRLTVT.

This clone was seen more than once but under ten times. J is TRBJ1-5 and V is TRBV2, with 7 nucleotides matching TRBD1. Germline V gene sequence: CDR1 SNHLY, CDR2 FYNNEI. V shed 2 bases, J shed 3 bases, and the junction held 7 bases outside the gene matches. This CDR3 has 16 amino acids. Here the CDR3 reads CASSELQTGLNQPQHF. CDR3 DNA sequence: TGTGCCAGCAGTGAACTCCAGACAGGGCTCAATCAGCCCCAGCATTTT.

This chain links TRBV4-1 with TRBJ1-1; D remains ambiguous. Between the trimmed V and J ends, which lost 1 base and 8 bases, there was a span of 11 bases. Germline lookup yields CDR1 MGHRA and CDR2 YSYEKL. The CDR3 runs to 13 residues. CDR3 region: CASSQVSQMEAFF. In nucleotides, the CDR3 is TGCGCCAGCAGCCAAGTATCGCAGATGGAAGCTTTCTTT.

J is TRBJ2-3 and V is TRBV6-5; D might be TRBD1 or TRBD2, each matching 5 bases. V was shortened by 2 bases and J by 0 bases, with 12 bases between the two germline ends. The CDR3 has 16 residues. The germline V gene encodes CDR1 MNHEY and CDR2 SVGAGI. The CDR3 is CASSYGDRASTDTQYF. The CDR3 nucleotides read TGTGCCAGCAGTTACGGGGACCGAGCTAGCACAGATACGCAGTATTTT.

The chain joins TRBV2 to TRBJ1-4; D not resolved. This CDR3 region has 13 residues. In germline, CDR1 is SNHLY, CDR2 FYNNEI. V was cut by 5 bases and J by 10 bases, with 14 bases left in between. The CDR3, as DNA: TGTGCCAGCAGTTTCGCTGGGGTTGGAAAACTGTTTTTT. Amino acids: CASSFAGVGKLFF.

The chain employs TRBV7-9 and TRBJ2-7; 7 bases align to TRBD1. The V gene end was trimmed by 7 bases and the J gene end by 2 bases; junction bases not matched to a gene: 5. This CDR3 is built from 13 residues. Germline V gene lookup returns CDR1 SEHNR and CDR2 FQNEAQ (reference sequence). DNA for the CDR3: TGTGCCAGCACTCCGGGACAGACCTACGAGCAGTACTTC. Translated: CASTPGQTYEQYF. Combining the CDR3 with reference TRBV7-9 and TRBJ2-7 gives the whole variable domain DTGVSQNPRHKITKRGQNVTFRCDPISEHNRLYWYRQTLGQGPEFLTYFQNEAQLEKSRLLSDRFSAERPKGSFSTLEIQRTEQGDSAMYLCASTPGQTYEQYFGPGTRLTVT.

This chain joins TRBV7-8 and TRBJ2-2, with D tentatively TRBD2 (5 bases). Trimming stripped 5 bases from V and 5 bases from J, with 12 bases between. This CDR3 is built from 14 residues. Looked up from germline, CDR1 is SGHVS and CDR2 is FQNEAQ. CDR3 protein: CASSHNGETGELFF. The CDR3 coding sequence is TGTGCCAGCAGCCATAACGGGGAGACCGGGGAGCTGTTTTTT.

The chain has TRBV7-9 and TRBJ1-6; possibly TRBD1 for D (5 bases). CDR1 and CDR2 (germline): SEHNR, FQNEAQ (reference sequence). The length of the CDR3 is 16 residues. V was clipped by 1 base and J by 9 bases, with 16 bases between them. The CDR3 DNA reads as TGTGCCAGCAGCTTAGGGTTAGGGGTGATCGGTTCACCCCTCCACTTT. This codes for CASSLGLGVIGSPLHF.

CDR3 sequence: CASSLIRQGRTKNIQYF. The CDR3 bases are TGCGCCAGCAGCTTGATCAGACAGGGAAGAACCAAAAACATTCAGTACTTC. This chain joins TRBV5-1 and TRBJ2-4, with 7 bases fitting TRBD1. J was trimmed by 2 bases and V by 1 base; bases with no gene match: 9. Germline assignment: CDR1 SGHRS and CDR2 YFSETQ. The CDR3 consists of 17 residues.

V gene TRBV5-4 combines with J gene TRBJ2-2; possible D gene TRBD2, 6 bases. CDR3 size: 15 residues. Germline values: CDR1 SGHNT, CDR2 YYREEE (reference sequence). Between the trimmed V and J ends, which lost 6 bases and 1 base, there was a span of 13 bases. Here the CDR3 reads CASTPRRENTGELFF. As DNA, the CDR3 is TGTGCCAGCACCCCAAGGCGGGAGAACACCGGGGAGCTGTTTTTT.